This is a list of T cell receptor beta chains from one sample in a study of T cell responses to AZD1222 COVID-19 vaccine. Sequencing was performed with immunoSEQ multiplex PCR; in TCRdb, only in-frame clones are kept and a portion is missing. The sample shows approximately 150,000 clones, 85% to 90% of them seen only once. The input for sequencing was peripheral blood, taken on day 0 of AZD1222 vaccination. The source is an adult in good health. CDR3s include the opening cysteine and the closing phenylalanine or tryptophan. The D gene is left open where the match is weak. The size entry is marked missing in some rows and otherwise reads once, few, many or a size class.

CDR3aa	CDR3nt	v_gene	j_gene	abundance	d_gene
CSVEGPGGYNYGYTF	TGCAGCGTTGAAGGTCCAGGGGGCTATAACTATGGCTACACCTTC	TRBV29-1	TRBJ1-2	NA	TRBD1
CASSQLGQTPNTEAFF	TGCGCCAGCAGCCAACTGGGACAGACTCCGAACACTGAAGCTTTCTTT	TRBV4-1	TRBJ1-1	few	TRBD1
CASSLEGQGAHQPQHF	TGTGCCAGCAGTTTAGAGGGACAGGGGGCACATCAGCCCCAGCATTTT	TRBV27	TRBJ1-5	NA	TRBD1
CASSTGITNEKLFF	TGTGCCAGCAGCACTGGGATAACTAATGAAAAACTGTTTTTT	TRBV7-9	TRBJ1-4	few	NA
CASSLGGPARTDTQYF	TGTGCCAGCAGCTTAGGGGGGCCGGCCCGCACAGATACGCAGTATTTT	TRBV7-9	TRBJ2-3	NA	NA
CASSLRQLNEKLFF	TGTGCCAGCAGCCTCCGACAGCTCAATGAAAAACTGTTTTTT	TRBV3-1/TRBV3-2	TRBJ1-4	NA	NA
CASGTGNNYEQYF	TGTGCCAGTGGGACAGGGAATAACTACGAGCAGTACTTC	TRBV12-3/TRBV12-4	TRBJ2-7	NA	TRBD1
CASSPPGRYEQFF	TGTGCCAGCTCACCACCGGGGCGGTATGAGCAGTTCTTC	TRBV18	TRBJ2-1	once	NA
CASSYGGNSPLHF	TGTGCCAGCAGCTACGGGGGTAATTCACCCCTCCACTTT	TRBV5-5	TRBJ1-6	NA	NA
CASSEADGYEQYF	TGTGCCAGCAGTGAAGCTGATGGCTACGAGCAGTACTTC	TRBV2	TRBJ2-7	NA	NA
CASSLGGGRNQPQHF	TGTGCCAGCAGTTTAGGGGGAGGCAGAAATCAGCCCCAGCATTTT	TRBV28	TRBJ1-5	few	NA
CASSLGRQALQETQYF	TGTGCCAGCAGCTTGGGGCGTCAAGCGCTCCAAGAGACCCAGTACTTC	TRBV7-9	TRBJ2-5	NA	NA
CASSFAPGTAGTIQYF	TGTGCCAGCAGTTTCGCCCCCGGGACTGCCGGGACCATTCAGTACTTC	TRBV6-5	TRBJ2-4	NA	NA
CASSSLGAGGQETQYF	TGCGCCAGCAGCTCCCTCGGGGCGGGAGGCCAAGAGACCCAGTACTTC	TRBV5-1	TRBJ2-5	NA	TRBD2
CASSLGDRAMETQYF	TGTGCCAGCAGCTTGGGTGACAGGGCAATGGAGACCCAGTACTTC	TRBV7-3	TRBJ2-5	NA	TRBD1
CATMTGYYGYTF	TGTGCCACCATGACAGGGTACTATGGCTACACCTTC	TRBV19	TRBJ1-2	NA	TRBD1
CASSDWPYNEQFF	TGTGCCAGCAGTGACTGGCCCTACAATGAGCAGTTCTTC	TRBV6-4	TRBJ2-1	NA	NA
CASAGQGTYEQYF	TGTGCCAGCGCGGGACAGGGTACCTACGAGCAGTACTTC	TRBV27	TRBJ2-7	once	TRBD1
CASSQSVMNTEAFF	TGTGCCAGCAGCCAGTCAGTAATGAACACTGAAGCTTTCTTT	TRBV3-1/TRBV3-2	TRBJ1-1	once	NA
CASSRTGTSEYNEQFF	TGTGCCAGCAGCCGTACAGGGACTAGCGAGTACAATGAGCAGTTCTTC	TRBV11-2	TRBJ2-1	few	TRBD2
CASYEQYF	TGTGCTTCCTACGAGCAGTACTTC	TRBV7-2	TRBJ2-7	NA	NA
CASGTGVDTEAFF	TGTGCTAGTGGTACAGGGGTGGACACTGAAGCTTTCTTT	TRBV12-5	TRBJ1-1	NA	TRBD1
CAWSLNGYTF	TGTGCCTGGAGTTTGAATGGCTACACCTTC	TRBV30	TRBJ1-2	NA	NA
CASSRQQDLRNTIYF	TGTGCCAGCAGCCGACAACAGGACCTTAGAAACACCATATATTTT	TRBV7-8	TRBJ1-3	NA	NA
CASSKFWVGSLDYGYTF	TGTGCCAGCAGCAAATTTTGGGTGGGCTCCCTAGACTATGGCTACACCTTC	TRBV21-1	TRBJ1-2	NA	NA
CATSDGTGGPDTQYF	TGTGCCACCAGTGATGGGACAGGGGGCCCAGATACGCAGTATTTT	TRBV24-1	TRBJ2-3	NA	TRBD1
CASSLVGRGSGNTIYF	TGTGCCAGCAGCTTAGTTGGCAGGGGCTCTGGAAACACCATATATTTT	TRBV7-9	TRBJ1-3	NA	NA
CASSSGGRGEGAFF	TGTGCCAGCAGCTCAGGGGGCCGGGGTGAGGGAGCTTTCTTT	TRBV7-2	TRBJ1-1	NA	TRBD1
CASSLRAGKQPQHF	TGTGCCAGCAGCTTGAGGGCAGGGAAGCAGCCCCAGCATTTT	TRBV5-4	TRBJ1-5	NA	NA
CATSDPRKSRGEQYF	TGTGCCACCAGTGATCCCCGAAAGTCAAGGGGAGAGCAGTACTTC	TRBV24-1	TRBJ2-7	once	NA
CASSPRGKETQYF	TGTGCCAGCAGCCCCCGAGGGAAGGAGACCCAGTACTTC	TRBV7-9	TRBJ2-5	NA	NA
CASSQERGRGVPEAFF	TGTGCCAGCAGCCAAGAAAGGGGGCGCGGTGTCCCTGAAGCTTTCTTT	TRBV3-1/TRBV3-2	TRBJ1-1	NA	TRBD1
CASSTRSGGLTNEQFF	TGTGCCAGCAGCACACGTTCGGGGGGGCTCACCAATGAGCAGTTCTTC	TRBV7-3	TRBJ2-1	NA	TRBD2
CASSVGSISGYTF	TGTGCCAGCAGCGTCGGGTCAATTAGTGGCTACACCTTC	TRBV11-2	TRBJ1-2	NA	NA
CASSLAAGPGYTF	TGTGCCAGCAGCTTAGCCGCTGGTCCTGGCTACACCTTC	TRBV7-8	TRBJ1-2	NA	NA
CASSDDRMGYTF	TGTGCCAGCAGTGACGACAGGATGGGCTACACCTTC	TRBV6-4	TRBJ1-2	NA	NA
CASSLSSGGYEQYF	TGTGCCAGCAGCTTGTCTAGCGGGGGATACGAGCAGTACTTC	TRBV7-8	TRBJ2-7	NA	TRBD2
CASSPPSRTYEQYF	TGCGCCAGCAGCCCACCCTCACGGACGTACGAGCAGTACTTC	TRBV5-1	TRBJ2-7	NA	NA
CASSLLPVGRPSYEQYF	TGTGCCAGCAGCTTATTGCCGGTTGGACGCCCTTCCTACGAGCAGTACTTC	TRBV7-8	TRBJ2-7	NA	NA
CASSILDRIQKQPQHF	TGTGCCAGCAGCATACTAGACAGGATCCAGAAACAGCCCCAGCATTTT	TRBV5-6	TRBJ1-5	once	NA
CASSLLRGSYNEQFF	TGTGCCAGCAGCTTGCTGCGGGGGTCTTACAATGAGCAGTTCTTC	TRBV5-8	TRBJ2-1	NA	TRBD2